This TCR beta chain comes out of a study of blood T cell repertoires in COVID-19. Looking at the study overall: COVID-19 samples from acute and convalescent phases originated in the United States, Italy and Spain. Nucleic acid was either cDNA or gDNA, and it came from T cells, B-cell-depleted T cells, or PBMCs.

The CDR3 totals 13 residues. From germline, CDR1 is MDHEN and CDR2 SYDVKM. V gave up 4 bases and J gave up 5 bases; unmatched junction bases: 3. Per the study methods: Researchers report that nucleated cell counts were estimated from reference gene primer amplification. Some clones are missing from TCRdb's copy, which holds only in-frame ones; the method was immunoSEQ multiplex PCR. The DNA was the basis for D and trimming; V, J and clone size are from that table. The sample lists tens of thousands of clones, over 75% occurring once. This clonotype was sampled from a human donor in a cohort sampled during active COVID-19. The sample comprised peripheral blood. The chain recombines TRBV28 with TRBJ2-3; 7 nucleotides align to TRBD1. The CDR3 DNA follows: TGTGCCAGCAGTTCCGGACAGGAAGATACGCAGTATTTT. Encoded protein: CASSSGQEDTQYF.